The following is a T cell receptor (beta chain) sequence with its context. Documented time point: 2015-2016 season, 7 days after influenza vaccination. The sample is drawn from a study of follicular helper T cells after annual influenza vaccination. Measured with immunoSEQ multiplex PCR; TCRdb has only the in-frame clones, and not every one. The table has about 5,000 clones, 83% seen once. There are 16 residues in the CDR3. Germline CDR1 reads LNHDA; CDR2 reads SQIVND (reference sequence). Trimming took 3 bases from V and 6 from J; bases not matched to a gene: 9. The chain carries TRBV19 and TRBJ1-5; 9 bases line up with TRBD1. The sequencing used CXCR5+ CD38- circulating T follicular helper cells from blood, collected 7 days after influenza vaccination. Sample subset: circulating Tfh, non-naive CD4+CXCR5+PD-1+ (ICOS+CD38+ or ICOS-CD38-). The sequence came from an adult who received the influenza vaccine. Here the CDR3 reads CASSILGTGSSQPQHF. The CDR3 DNA reads as TGTGCCAGTAGTATTTTGGGGACAGGGTCGTCTCAGCCCCAGCATTTT.